The T cell receptor beta chain described here comes from a study of blood T cell repertoires in COVID-19. Using immunoSEQ multiplex PCR, the repertoire was profiled, and TCRdb retains in-frame clones only, with some absent. This sample has approximately 240,000 clones, with 75% to 90% found just once. V was pared by 3 bases and J by 5 bases, with 7 bases of the junction left unmatched. The length of the CDR3 is 15 residues. Germline V gives CDR1 SGHRS, CDR2 YFSETQ. V is TRBV5-1 and J is TRBJ2-5; the match to TRBD1 covers 10 bases. Sample: PBMCs or T cells enriched from blood (not recorded which). This TCR derives from a woman under 30 in a cohort exposed to, infected with or recovered from COVID-19 (not recorded which). The CDR3 loop is CASSSDRGRGETQYF. The CDR3 region has the DNA TGCGCCAGCAGCTCAGACAGGGGGCGCGGGGAGACCCAGTACTTC.